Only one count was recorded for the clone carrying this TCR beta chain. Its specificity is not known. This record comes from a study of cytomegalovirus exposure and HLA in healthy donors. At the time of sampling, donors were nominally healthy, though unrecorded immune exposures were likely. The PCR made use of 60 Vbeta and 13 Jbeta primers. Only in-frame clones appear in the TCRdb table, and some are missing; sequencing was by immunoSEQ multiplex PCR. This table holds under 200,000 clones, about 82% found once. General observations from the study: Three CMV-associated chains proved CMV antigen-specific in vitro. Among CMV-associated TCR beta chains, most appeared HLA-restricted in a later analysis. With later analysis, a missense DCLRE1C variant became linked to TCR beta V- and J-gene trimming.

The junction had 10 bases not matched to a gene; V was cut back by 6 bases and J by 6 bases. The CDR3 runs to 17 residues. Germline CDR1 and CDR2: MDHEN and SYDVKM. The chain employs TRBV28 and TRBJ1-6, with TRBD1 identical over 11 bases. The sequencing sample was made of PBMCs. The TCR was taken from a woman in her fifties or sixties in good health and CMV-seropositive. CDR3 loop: CASRDRGRSVSNSPLHF. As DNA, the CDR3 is TGTGCCAGCAGGGACAGGGGGCGGTCGGTTTCTAATTCACCCCTCCACTTT.